A selection of T cell receptor beta chains follows, all from one sample in a study of OX40 agonist ivuxolimab in advanced cancers. The repertoire was sequenced with immunoSEQ multiplex PCR; TCRdb's copy has only in-frame clones and lacks some. The sample consists of 60,000 to 70,000 clones, 82% of them appearing once. The material was CD4+ or CD8+ T cells sorted from blood, obtained in a trial of the OX40 agonist ivuxolimab. These receptors were collected from an adult with an advanced solid tumor such as melanoma, head and neck, liver or kidney cancer. CDR3s include the opening cysteine and the closing phenylalanine or tryptophan. D genes are given only for firm matches. Clone size appears in some rows only: once, few, many, or a class for an expanded clone.

>-|-|16|TRBJ1-5|TRBV6-1
CASSASVVNNYQPQHF
TGTGCCAGCAGTGCCTCGGTAGTGAACAACTATCAGCCCCAGCATTTT
>-|TRBD1|14|TRBJ2-3|TRBV19
CASSEDRGGDTQYF
TGTGCCAGTAGTGAGGACAGGGGTGGAGATACGCAGTATTTT
>-|-|13|TRBJ2-7|TRBV5-4
CASSQDRRVEQYF
TGTGCCAGCAGCCAAGATAGGAGGGTCGAGCAGTACTTC
>-|-|14|TRBJ2-6|TRBV4-1
CASRSNSGANVLTF
TGCGCCAGCAGATCAAACTCTGGGGCCAACGTCCTGACTTTC
>-|-|13|TRBJ2-5|TRBV10-2
CASSESVEETQYF
TGCGCCAGCAGTGAGTCGGTGGAGGAGACCCAGTACTTC
>-|-|14|TRBJ2-7|TRBV4-1
CASSPVETGFEQYF
TGCGCCAGCAGCCCGGTGGAGACGGGGTTCGAGCAGTACTTC
>-|TRBD1|15|TRBJ1-1|TRBV19
CASSIPGTGRTEAFF
TGTGCCAGTAGTATTCCCGGGACAGGTAGGACTGAAGCTTTCTTT
>-|-|18|TRBJ1-1|TRBV19
CASRAAKVQGRPNTEAFF
TGTGCCAGTAGGGCTGCTAAGGTACAGGGTCGACCGAACACTGAAGCTTTCTTT
>-|-|17|TRBJ2-3|TRBV18
CASSPLGSGGSTDTQYF
TGTGCCAGCTCACCACTAGGTTCCGGGGGATCCACAGATACGCAGTATTTT
>-|TRBD1|15|TRBJ1-2|TRBV6-5
CASRGQGSGDYGYTF
TGTGCCAGCAGGGGACAGGGATCGGGGGACTATGGCTACACCTTC
>-|TRBD1|15|TRBJ2-3|TRBV2
CASTRDRAITYTQYF
TGTGCCAGTACCCGGGACAGGGCCATTACGTATACGCAGTATTTT
>-|-|14|TRBJ1-1|TRBV29-1
CSVVSGTLNTEAFF
TGCAGCGTTGTTTCTGGGACCCTGAACACTGAAGCTTTCTTT
>-|-|14|TRBJ2-2|TRBV2
CASSEGPQVGELFF
TGTGCCAGCAGTGAAGGCCCACAGGTCGGGGAGCTGTTTTTT
>-|TRBD2|16|TRBJ2-1|TRBV28
CASSFGGLAGSEEQFF
TGTGCCAGCAGTTTTGGCGGACTAGCGGGATCAGAAGAGCAGTTCTTC
>-|-|14|TRBJ1-5|TRBV19
CASSTRVSNQPQHF
TGTGCCAGTAGTACCAGGGTTAGCAATCAGCCCCAGCATTTT
>-|-|13|TRBJ1-2|TRBV19
CASTYQGVGGYTF
TGTGCCAGTACCTACCAGGGAGTTGGAGGCTACACCTTC
>-|-|16|TRBJ2-2|TRBV19
CASRSLGIGETGELFF
TGTGCCAGTAGAAGCCTAGGTATCGGGGAGACCGGGGAGCTGTTTTTT
>-|-|15|TRBJ2-2|TRBV6-5
CASSYSVLGSGELFF
TGTGCCAGCAGTTACTCGGTGTTGGGATCCGGGGAGCTGTTTTTT
>once|TRBD2|14|TRBJ2-7|TRBV6-6
CASTLAGGGTEQYF
TGTGCCAGCACTTTAGCGGGAGGGGGAACCGAGCAGTACTTC
>-|-|14|TRBJ1-2|TRBV28
CASSLVEGIYGYTF
TGTGCCAGCAGTTTAGTGGAGGGGATCTATGGCTACACCTTC
>-|-|16|TRBJ2-3|TRBV5-4
CASSPVGGASTDTQYF
TGTGCCAGCAGCCCAGTCGGGGGTGCTAGCACAGATACGCAGTATTTT